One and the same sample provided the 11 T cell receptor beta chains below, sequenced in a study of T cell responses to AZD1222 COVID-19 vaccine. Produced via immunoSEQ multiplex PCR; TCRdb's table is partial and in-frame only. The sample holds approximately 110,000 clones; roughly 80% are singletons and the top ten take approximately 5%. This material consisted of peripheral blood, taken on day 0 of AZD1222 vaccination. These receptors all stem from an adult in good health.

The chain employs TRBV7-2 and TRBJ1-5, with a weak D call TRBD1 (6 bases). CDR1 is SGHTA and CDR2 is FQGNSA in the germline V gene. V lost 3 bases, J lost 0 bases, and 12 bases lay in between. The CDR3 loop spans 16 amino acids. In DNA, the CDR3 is TGTGCCAGCAGCTTGGGGACACCAGATAGCAATCAGCCCCAGCATTTT. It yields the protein CASSLGTPDSNQPQHF.

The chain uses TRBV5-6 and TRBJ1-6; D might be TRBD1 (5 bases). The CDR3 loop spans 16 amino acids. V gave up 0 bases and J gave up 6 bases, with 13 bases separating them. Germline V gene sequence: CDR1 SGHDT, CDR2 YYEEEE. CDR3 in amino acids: CASSLEGLGLNSPLHF. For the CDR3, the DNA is TGTGCCAGCAGCTTGGAGGGCTTGGGGCTTAATTCACCCCTCCACTTT.

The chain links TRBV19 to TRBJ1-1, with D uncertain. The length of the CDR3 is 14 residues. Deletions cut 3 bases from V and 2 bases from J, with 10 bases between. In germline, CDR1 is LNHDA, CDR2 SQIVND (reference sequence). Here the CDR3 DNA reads TGTGCCAGTAGTATCAGTCTCCCTAACACTGAAGCTTTCTTT. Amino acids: CASSISLPNTEAFF.

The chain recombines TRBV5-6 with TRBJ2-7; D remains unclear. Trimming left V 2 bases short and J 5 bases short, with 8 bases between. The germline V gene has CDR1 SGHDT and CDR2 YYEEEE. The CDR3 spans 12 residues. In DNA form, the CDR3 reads TGTGCCAGCAGCTTCAATTTCAACGAGCAGTACTTC. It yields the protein CASSFNFNEQYF. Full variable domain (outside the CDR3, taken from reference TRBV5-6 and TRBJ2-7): DAGVTQSPTHLIKTRGQQVTLRCSPKSGHDTVSWYQQALGQGPQFIFQYYEEEERQRGNFPDRFSGHQFPNYSSELNVNALLLGDSALYLCASSFNFNEQYFGPGTRLTVT.

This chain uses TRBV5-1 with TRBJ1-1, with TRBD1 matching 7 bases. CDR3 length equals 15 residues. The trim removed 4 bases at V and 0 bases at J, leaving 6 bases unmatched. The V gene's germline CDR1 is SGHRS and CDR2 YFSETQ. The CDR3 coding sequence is TGCGCCAGCAGCCCAAGGGACAGCATGAACACTGAAGCTTTCTTT. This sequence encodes CASSPRDSMNTEAFF.

CDR3 in amino acids: CAGLRQGQETQYF. The CDR3 nucleotides are TGTGCCGGCCTGAGGCAGGGGCAAGAGACCCAGTACTTC. The chain employs TRBV2 and TRBJ2-5, with D possibly TRBD1 on 6 matching bases. Per the germline V gene, CDR1 is SNHLY and CDR2 is FYNNEI. The CDR3 covers 13 residues. Trimming pared 11 bases from V and 2 bases from J, leaving 15 bases between.

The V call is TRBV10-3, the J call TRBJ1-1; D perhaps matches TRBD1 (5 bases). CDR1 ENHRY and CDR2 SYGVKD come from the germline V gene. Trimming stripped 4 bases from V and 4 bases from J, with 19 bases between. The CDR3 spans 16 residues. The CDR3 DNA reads TGTGCCATCAGTGTTTATACAGGAGCGGCGGGCACTGAAGCTTTCTTT. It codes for CAISVYTGAAGTEAFF.

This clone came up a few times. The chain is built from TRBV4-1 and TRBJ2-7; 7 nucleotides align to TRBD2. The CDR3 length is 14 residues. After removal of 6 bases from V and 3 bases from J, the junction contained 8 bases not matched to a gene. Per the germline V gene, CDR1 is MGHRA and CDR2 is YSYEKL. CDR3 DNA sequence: TGCGCCAGCAGGGGAGGGCCCCCTCTCTACGAGCAGTACTTC. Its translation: CASRGGPPLYEQYF.

Here the CDR3 reads CASSQGPSGGKTQYF. In DNA form, the CDR3 reads TGTGCCAGCAGCCAAGGCCCTAGCGGGGGGAAGACCCAGTACTTC. The V call is TRBV3-1 (or the pseudogene TRBV3-2), the J call TRBJ2-5, with 11 bases lining up with TRBD2. CDR1 and CDR2 (germline): LGHDT, YNNKEL (reference sequence). CDR3 length: 15 residues. V was clipped by 1 base and J by 6 bases; unmatched bases: 4.

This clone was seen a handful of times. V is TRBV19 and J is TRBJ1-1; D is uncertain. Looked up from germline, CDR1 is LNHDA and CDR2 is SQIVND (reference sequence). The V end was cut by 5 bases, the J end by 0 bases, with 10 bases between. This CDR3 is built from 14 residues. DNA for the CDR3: TGTGCCAGTAGTTCAGCGAGGGTGAACACTGAAGCTTTCTTT. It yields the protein CASSSARVNTEAFF.

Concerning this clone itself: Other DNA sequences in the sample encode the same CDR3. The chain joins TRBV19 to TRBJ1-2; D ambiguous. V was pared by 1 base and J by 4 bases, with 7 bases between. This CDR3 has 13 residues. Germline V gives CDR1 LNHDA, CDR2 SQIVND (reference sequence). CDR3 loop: CASSIGTVYGYTF. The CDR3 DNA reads TGTGCCAGTAGTATAGGAACAGTCTATGGCTACACCTTC.